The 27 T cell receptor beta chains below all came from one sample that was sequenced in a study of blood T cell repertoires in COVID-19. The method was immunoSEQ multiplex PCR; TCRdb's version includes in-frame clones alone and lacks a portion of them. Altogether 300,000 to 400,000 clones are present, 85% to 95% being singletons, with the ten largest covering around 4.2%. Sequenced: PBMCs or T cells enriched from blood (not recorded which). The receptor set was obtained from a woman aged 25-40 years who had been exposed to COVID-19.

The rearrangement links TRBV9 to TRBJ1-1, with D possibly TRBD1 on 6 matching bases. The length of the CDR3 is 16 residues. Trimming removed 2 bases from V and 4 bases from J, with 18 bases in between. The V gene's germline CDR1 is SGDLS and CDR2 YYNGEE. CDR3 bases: TGTGCCAGCAGCGTGGCCCCCGGGGGGGGCGGCACTGAAGCTTTCTTT. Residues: CASSVAPGGGGTEAFF.

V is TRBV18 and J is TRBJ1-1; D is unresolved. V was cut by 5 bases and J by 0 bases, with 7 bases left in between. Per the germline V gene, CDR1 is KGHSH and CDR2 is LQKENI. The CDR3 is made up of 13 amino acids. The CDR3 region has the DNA TGTGCCAGCTCAAGACTTTTGAACACTGAAGCTTTCTTT. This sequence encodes CASSRLLNTEAFF. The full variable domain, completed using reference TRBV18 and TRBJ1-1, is NAGVMQNPRHLVRRRGQEARLRCSPMKGHSHVYWYRQLPEEGLKFMVYLQKENIIDESGMPKERFSAEFPKEGPSILRIQQVVRGDSAAYFCASSRLLNTEAFFGQGTRLTVV.

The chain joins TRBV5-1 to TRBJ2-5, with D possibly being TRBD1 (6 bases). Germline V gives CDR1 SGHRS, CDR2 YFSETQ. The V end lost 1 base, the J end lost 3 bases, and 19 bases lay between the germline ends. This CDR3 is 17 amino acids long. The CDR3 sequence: CASSLQVAGVGEETQYF. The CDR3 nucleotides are TGCGCCAGCAGCTTGCAAGTGGCAGGGGTCGGCGAAGAGACCCAGTACTTC. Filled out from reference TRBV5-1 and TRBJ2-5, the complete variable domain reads KAGVTQTPRYLIKTRGQQVTLSCSPISGHRSVSWYQQTPGQGLQFLFEYFSETQRNKGNFPGRFSGRQFSNSRSEMNVSTLELGDSALYLCASSLQVAGVGEETQYFGPGTRLLVL.

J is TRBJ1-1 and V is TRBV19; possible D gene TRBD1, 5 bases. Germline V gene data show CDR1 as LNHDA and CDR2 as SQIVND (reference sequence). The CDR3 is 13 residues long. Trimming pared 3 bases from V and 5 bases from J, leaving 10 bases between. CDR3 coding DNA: TGTGCCAGTAGTATTGGAGGGGTAACTGAAGCTTTCTTT. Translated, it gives CASSIGGVTEAFF. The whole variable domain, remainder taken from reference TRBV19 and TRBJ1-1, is DGGITQSPKYLFRKEGQNVTLSCEQNLNHDAMYWYRQDPGQGLRLIYYSQIVNDFQKGDIAEGYSVSREKKESFPLTVTSAQKNPTAFYLCASSIGGVTEAFFGQGTRLTVV.

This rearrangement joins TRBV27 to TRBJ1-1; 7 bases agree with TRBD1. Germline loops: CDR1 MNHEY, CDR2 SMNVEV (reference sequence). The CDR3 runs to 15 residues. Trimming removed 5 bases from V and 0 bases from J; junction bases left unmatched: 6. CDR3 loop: CASSTDREVNTEAFF. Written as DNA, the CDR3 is TGTGCCAGCAGTACAGACAGGGAGGTGAACACTGAAGCTTTCTTT.

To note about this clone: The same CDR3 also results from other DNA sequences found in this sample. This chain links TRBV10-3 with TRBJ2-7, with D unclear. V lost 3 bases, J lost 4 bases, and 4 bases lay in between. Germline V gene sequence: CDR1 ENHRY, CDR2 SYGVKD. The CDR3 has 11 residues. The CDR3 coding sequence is TGTGCCATCAGTGACCTATACGAGCAGTACTTC. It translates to CAISDLYEQYF.

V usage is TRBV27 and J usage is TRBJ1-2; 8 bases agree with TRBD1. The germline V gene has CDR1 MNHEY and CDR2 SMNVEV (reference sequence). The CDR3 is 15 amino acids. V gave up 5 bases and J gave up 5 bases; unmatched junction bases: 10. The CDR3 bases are TGTGCCAGCAGTACCTTGACAGGGGTCGGGTATGGCTACACCTTC. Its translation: CASSTLTGVGYGYTF.

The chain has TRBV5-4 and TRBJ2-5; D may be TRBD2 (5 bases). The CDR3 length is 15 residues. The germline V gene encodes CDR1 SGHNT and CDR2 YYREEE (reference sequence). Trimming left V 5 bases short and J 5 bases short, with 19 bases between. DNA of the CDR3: TGTGCCAGCAGTTCCCGGGGTAGGCGGAGGGAGACCCAGTACTTC. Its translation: CASSSRGRRRETQYF.

The CDR3 bases are TGTGCCAGCAGCCCTATTAGGGGAAGCAGTGTTGAAAAACTGTTTTTT. As protein: CASSPIRGSSVEKLFF. V and J are TRBV14 and TRBJ1-4; perhaps TRBD1 as D (5 bases). CDR1 is SGHDN and CDR2 is FVKESK in the germline V gene. CDR3 length equals 16 residues. Trimming took 4 bases from V and 7 from J, leaving 19 bases between them.

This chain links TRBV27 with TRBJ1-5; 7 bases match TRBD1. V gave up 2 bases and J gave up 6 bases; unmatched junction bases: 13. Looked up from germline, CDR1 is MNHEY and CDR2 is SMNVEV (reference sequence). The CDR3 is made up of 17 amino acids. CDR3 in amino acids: CASSLLSKGARGQPQHF. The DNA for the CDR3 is TGTGCCAGCAGTTTACTTTCGAAGGGGGCAAGGGGTCAGCCCCAGCATTTT.

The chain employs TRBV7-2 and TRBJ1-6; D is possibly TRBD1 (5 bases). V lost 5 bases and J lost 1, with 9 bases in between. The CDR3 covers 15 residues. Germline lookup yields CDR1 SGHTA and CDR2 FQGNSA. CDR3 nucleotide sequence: TGTGCCAGCAGCCGGGGGAGGTCCTATAATTCACCCCTCCACTTT. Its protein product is CASSRGRSYNSPLHF.

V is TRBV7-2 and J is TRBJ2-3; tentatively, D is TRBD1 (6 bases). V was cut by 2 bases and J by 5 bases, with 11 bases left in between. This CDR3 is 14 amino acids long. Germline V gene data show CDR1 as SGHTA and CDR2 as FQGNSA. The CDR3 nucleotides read TGTGCCAGCAGCTTATACAGGGTACGAGATACGCAGTATTTT. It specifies CASSLYRVRDTQYF.

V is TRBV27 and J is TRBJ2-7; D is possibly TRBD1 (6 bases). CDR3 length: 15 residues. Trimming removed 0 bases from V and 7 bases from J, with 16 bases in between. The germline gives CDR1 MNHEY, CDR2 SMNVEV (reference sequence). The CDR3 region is CASSLSMQGRSEQYF. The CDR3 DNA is TGTGCCAGCAGTTTATCGATGCAGGGGCGGTCGGAGCAGTACTTC.

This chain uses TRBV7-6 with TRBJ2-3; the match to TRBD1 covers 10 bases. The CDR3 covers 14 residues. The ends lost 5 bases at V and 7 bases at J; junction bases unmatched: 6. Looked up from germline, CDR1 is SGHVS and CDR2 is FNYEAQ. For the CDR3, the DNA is TGTGCCAGCAGCGACAGGGGGCGATCTAATACGCAGTATTTT. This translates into CASSDRGRSNTQYF.

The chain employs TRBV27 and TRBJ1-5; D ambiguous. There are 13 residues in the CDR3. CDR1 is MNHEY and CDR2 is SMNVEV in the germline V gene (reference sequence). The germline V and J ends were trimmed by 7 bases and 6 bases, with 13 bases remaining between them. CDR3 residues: CASTPLRSQPQHF. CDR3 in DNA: TGTGCCAGCACCCCCCTGCGGAGTCAGCCCCAGCATTTT.

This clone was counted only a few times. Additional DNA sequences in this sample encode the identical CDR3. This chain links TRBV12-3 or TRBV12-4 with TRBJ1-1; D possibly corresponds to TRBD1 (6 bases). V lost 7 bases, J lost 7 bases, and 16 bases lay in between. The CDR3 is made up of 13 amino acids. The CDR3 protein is CASNLQGEGEAFF. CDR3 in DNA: TGTGCCAGCAACTTACAGGGAGAGGGTGAAGCTTTCTTT.

The CDR3 here is CASYRSNDRVNYGYTF. CDR3 sequence (DNA): TGTGCCAGCTATCGTTCGAATGACAGGGTAAACTATGGCTACACCTTC. The rearrangement links TRBV18 to TRBJ1-2, with 7 bases that match TRBD1. The germline CDR1 and CDR2 sequences are KGHSH and LQKENI. CDR3 length: 16 amino acids. J lost 2 bases, V lost 7 bases, and 13 bases had no gene match.

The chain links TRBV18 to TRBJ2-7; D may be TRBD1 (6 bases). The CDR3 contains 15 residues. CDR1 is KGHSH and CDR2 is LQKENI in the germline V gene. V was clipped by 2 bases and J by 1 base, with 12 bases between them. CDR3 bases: TGTGCCAGCTCACCAACTTTGACAGGATCCTACGAGCAGTACTTC. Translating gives CASSPTLTGSYEQYF. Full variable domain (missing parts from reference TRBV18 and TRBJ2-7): NAGVMQNPRHLVRRRGQEARLRCSPMKGHSHVYWYRQLPEEGLKFMVYLQKENIIDESGMPKERFSAEFPKEGPSILRIQQVVRGDSAAYFCASSPTLTGSYEQYFGPGTRLTVT.

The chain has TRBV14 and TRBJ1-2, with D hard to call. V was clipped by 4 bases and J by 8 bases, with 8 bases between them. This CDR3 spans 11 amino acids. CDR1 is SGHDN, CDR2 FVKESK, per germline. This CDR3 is CASSPDSGYTF. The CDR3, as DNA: TGTGCCAGCAGCCCGGACTCCGGCTACACCTTC.

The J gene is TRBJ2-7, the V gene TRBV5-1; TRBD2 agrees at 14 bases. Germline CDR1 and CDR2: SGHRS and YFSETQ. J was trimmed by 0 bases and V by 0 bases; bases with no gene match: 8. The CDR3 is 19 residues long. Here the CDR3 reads CASSLESPGLAGGSYEQYF. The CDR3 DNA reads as TGCGCCAGCAGCTTGGAATCCCCCGGACTAGCGGGGGGCTCCTACGAGCAGTACTTC.

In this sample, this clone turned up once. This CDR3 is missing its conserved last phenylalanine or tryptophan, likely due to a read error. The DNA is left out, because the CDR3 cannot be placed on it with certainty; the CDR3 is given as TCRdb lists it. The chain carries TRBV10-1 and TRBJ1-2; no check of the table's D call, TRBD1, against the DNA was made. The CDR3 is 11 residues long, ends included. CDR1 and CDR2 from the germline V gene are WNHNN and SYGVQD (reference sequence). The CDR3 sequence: CASSAGTTLRT.

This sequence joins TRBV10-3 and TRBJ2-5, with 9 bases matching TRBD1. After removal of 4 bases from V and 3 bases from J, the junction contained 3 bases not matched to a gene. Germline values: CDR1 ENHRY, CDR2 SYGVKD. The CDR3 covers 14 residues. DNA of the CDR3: TGTGCCATCAGTGCGGGACAGGGCGAAGAGACCCAGTACTTC. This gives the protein CAISAGQGEETQYF.

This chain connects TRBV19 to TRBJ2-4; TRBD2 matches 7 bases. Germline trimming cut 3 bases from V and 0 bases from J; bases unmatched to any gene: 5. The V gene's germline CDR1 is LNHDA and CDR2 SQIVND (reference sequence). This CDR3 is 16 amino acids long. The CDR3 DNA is TGTGCCAGTAGTATGGGACTACCTCTAGCCAAAAACATTCAGTACTTC. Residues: CASSMGLPLAKNIQYF.

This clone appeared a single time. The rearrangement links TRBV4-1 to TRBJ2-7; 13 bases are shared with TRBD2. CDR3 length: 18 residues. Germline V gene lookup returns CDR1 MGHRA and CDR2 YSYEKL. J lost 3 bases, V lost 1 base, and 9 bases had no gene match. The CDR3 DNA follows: TGCGCCAGCAGCCAAGTGCCCGTAACTAGCGGGGGGGACTACGAGCAGTACTTC. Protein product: CASSQVPVTSGGDYEQYF.

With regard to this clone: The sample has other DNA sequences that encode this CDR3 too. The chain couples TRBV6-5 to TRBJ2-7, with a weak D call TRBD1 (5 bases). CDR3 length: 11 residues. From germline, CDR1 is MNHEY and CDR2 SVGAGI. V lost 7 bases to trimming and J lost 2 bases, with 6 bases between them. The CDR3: CASKTAYEQYF. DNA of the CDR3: TGTGCCAGCAAGACAGCCTACGAGCAGTACTTC.

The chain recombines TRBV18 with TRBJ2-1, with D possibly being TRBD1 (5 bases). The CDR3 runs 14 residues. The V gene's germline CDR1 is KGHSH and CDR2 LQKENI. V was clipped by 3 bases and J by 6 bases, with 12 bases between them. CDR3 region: CASSPGIRGNEQFF. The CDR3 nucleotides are TGTGCCAGCTCACCGGGGATTAGGGGCAATGAGCAGTTCTTC.

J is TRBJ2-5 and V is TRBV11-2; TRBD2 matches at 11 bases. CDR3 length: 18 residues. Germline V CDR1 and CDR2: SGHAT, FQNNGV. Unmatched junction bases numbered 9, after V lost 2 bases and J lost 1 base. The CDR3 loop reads CASSLSSGTSGFQETQYF. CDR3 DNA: TGTGCCAGCAGCTTAAGTTCCGGGACTAGCGGATTCCAAGAGACCCAGTACTTC.